The sequence of this T cell receptor beta chain was determined in a study of patients and donors after allogeneic stem cell transplantation. Via MiXCR, TCRdb re-called the RT-PCR reads, giving one row per CDR3 protein. The sample contains about 400,000 distinct CDR3 sequences, more than 15% of which appear only once. Sequenced input: blood, either unsorted or a sorted T cell fraction (not recorded which). This sequence originates from a human donor who was either an allogeneic HSCT recipient or a stem cell or donor lymphocyte infusion donor (not recorded which). It is not recorded whose cells these are; they may come from a transplant donor.

This chain's CDR3 is CASSLVGAAGGLRTQYF. The CDR3 nucleotides are TGTGCCAGCAGCTTAGTGGGCGCAGCGGGGGGTCTCAGGACCCAGTACTTC. The chain combines TRBV11-2 with TRBJ2-5, with 9 bases that match TRBD2. V lost 1 base and J lost 7; bases outside the gene matches: 13. The CDR3 has 17 amino acids. Germline lookup yields CDR1 SGHAT and CDR2 FQNNGV.